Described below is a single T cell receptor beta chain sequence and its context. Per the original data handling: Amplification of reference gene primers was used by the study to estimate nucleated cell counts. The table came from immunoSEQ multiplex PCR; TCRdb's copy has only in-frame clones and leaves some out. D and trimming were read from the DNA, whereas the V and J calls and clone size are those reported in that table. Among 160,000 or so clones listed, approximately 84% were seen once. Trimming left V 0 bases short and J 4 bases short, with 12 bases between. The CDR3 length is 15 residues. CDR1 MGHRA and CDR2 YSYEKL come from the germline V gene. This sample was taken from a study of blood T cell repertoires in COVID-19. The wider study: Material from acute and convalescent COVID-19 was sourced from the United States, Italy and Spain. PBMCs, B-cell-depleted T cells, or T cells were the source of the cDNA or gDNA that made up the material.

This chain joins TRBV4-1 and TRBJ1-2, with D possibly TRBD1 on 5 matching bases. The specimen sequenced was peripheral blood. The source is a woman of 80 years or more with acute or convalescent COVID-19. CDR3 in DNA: TGCGCCAGCAGCCAAGACTTCGGGGGAAGCTATGGCTACACCTTC. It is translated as CASSQDFGGSYGYTF.